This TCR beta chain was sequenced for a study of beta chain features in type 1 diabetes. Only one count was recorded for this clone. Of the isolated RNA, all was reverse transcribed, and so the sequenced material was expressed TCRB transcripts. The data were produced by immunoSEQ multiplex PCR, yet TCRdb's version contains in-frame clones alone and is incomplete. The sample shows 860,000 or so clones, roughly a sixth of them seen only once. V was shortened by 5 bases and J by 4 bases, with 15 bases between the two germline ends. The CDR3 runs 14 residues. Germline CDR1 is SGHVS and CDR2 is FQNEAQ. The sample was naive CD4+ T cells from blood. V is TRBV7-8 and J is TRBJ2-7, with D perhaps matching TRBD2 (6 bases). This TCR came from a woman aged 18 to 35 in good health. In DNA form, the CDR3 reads TGTGCCAGCAGCCGGGGACTTCCCGTTTACGAGCAGTACTTC. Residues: CASSRGLPVYEQYF.